The 10 T cell receptor beta chains below come from one sample, sequenced in a study of cytomegalovirus exposure and HLA in healthy donors. A multiplex PCR was run with 60 Vbeta primers and 13 Jbeta primers. TCRdb's copy holds only in-frame clones and misses some; the assay was immunoSEQ multiplex PCR. The sample consists of about 160,000 clones, around 81% of them appearing once. The specimen was PBMCs. These receptors were taken from a man aged 40-55 years in good health and CMV-seronegative.

This chain connects TRBV5-5 to TRBJ2-1, with D perhaps TRBD2 (5 bases). Trimming cost V 1 base and J 0 bases, with 11 bases left between them. Germline loops: CDR1 SGHKS, CDR2 YYEKEE (reference sequence). The CDR3 runs 16 residues. The CDR3 DNA follows: TGTGCCAGCAGCTTGACGGGGTCCAACTCCTACAATGAGCAGTTCTTC. It is translated as CASSLTGSNSYNEQFF.

V gene TRBV29-1 combines with J gene TRBJ2-3; tentative D call: TRBD2 (6 bases). Germline assignment: CDR1 SQVTM and CDR2 ANQGSEA. CDR3 length: 12 residues. Trimming removed 7 bases at V and 4 bases at J, with 12 bases between. The CDR3 is CSGGVPADTQYF. The CDR3 coding sequence is TGCAGCGGCGGGGTACCCGCAGATACGCAGTATTTT.

The chain employs TRBV11-2 and TRBJ2-2; D is possibly TRBD2 (5 bases). V lost 2 bases and J lost 9, with 7 bases in between. Germline values: CDR1 SGHAT, CDR2 FQNNGV. The CDR3 totals 12 residues. The CDR3 DNA reads TGTGCCAGCAGCTTACCCGGGAGGGAGCTGTTTTTT. Translating it yields CASSLPGRELFF.

The V gene is TRBV10-3, the J gene TRBJ2-1; TRBD2 agrees at 8 bases. This CDR3 contains 16 residues. After removal of 1 base from V and 1 base from J, the junction contained 3 bases not matched to a gene. The germline gives CDR1 ENHRY, CDR2 SYGVKD. Written as DNA, the CDR3 is TGTGCCATCAGTGAGTACCAGCGGGAGTCCTACAATGAGCAGTTCTTC. The encoded protein is CAISEYQRESYNEQFF.

This chain connects TRBV6-5 to TRBJ1-6; TRBD1 aligns across 8 bases. There are 14 residues in the CDR3. The V gene end was trimmed by 5 bases and the J gene end by 9 bases; junction bases not matched to a gene: 6. Germline V gene sequence: CDR1 MNHEY, CDR2 SVGAGI. In DNA, the CDR3 is TGTGCCAGCAGTCTTGACAGGGGAACTTCACCCCTCCACTTT. Amino acids: CASSLDRGTSPLHF.

The V and J genes are TRBV6-5 and TRBJ2-7; maybe TRBD2 (7 bases). V was clipped by 5 bases and J by 5 bases, with 16 bases between them. The CDR3 is 14 amino acids. Germline V gene lookup returns CDR1 MNHEY and CDR2 SVGAGI. CDR3 DNA: TGTGCCAGCAGTATGGGGGGGGGCGGGAACGAGCAGTACTTC. This translates into CASSMGGGGNEQYF.

The chain combines TRBV5-5 with TRBJ2-5, with D possibly TRBD1 on 6 matching bases. Germline CDR1 SGHKS, CDR2 YYEKEE (reference sequence). With 2 bases removed from V and 2 bases from J, the gap between germline ends came to 13 bases. This CDR3 spans 15 amino acids. DNA for the CDR3: TGTGCCAGCAGCTTATCCCAGGGGCGTCAAGAGACCCAGTACTTC. Its translation: CASSLSQGRQETQYF.

In this sample, this clone turned up a few times. V gene TRBV5-4 combines with J gene TRBJ2-4; possible D gene TRBD1, 5 bases. The length of the CDR3 is 15 residues. The germline gives CDR1 SGHNT, CDR2 YYREEE (reference sequence). V lost 5 bases to trimming and J lost 0 bases, with 12 bases between them. The chain's CDR3 is CASRVRGLAKNIQYF. The CDR3, as DNA: TGTGCCAGCAGGGTAAGGGGATTAGCCAAAAACATTCAGTACTTC.

A few counts support this clone. The J gene is TRBJ2-5, the V gene TRBV2, with D possibly TRBD1 on 6 matching bases. Germline V gene sequence: CDR1 SNHLY, CDR2 FYNNEI. The CDR3 consists of 13 residues. The V gene lost 8 bases and the J gene lost 5 bases, with 15 bases spanning the gap. The CDR3 region is CASQGQPGETQYF. CDR3 nucleotides: TGTGCCAGCCAAGGACAGCCTGGGGAGACCCAGTACTTC.

The chain uses TRBV5-1 and TRBJ2-2; 11 bases map to TRBD2. The CDR3 sequence is 19 residues long. The J segment lost 1 base and the V segment lost 4 bases, leaving 12 bases of the junction unmatched. CDR1 and CDR2 (germline): SGHRS, YFSETQ. Here the CDR3 reads CASSITSGTSGLNTGELFF. CDR3 nucleotide sequence: TGCGCCAGCAGCATAACGTCCGGGACTAGCGGCTTGAACACCGGGGAGCTGTTTTTT. The complete variable domain, with remaining parts taken from reference TRBV5-1 and TRBJ2-2, reads KAGVTQTPRYLIKTRGQQVTLSCSPISGHRSVSWYQQTPGQGLQFLFEYFSETQRNKGNFPGRFSGRQFSNSRSEMNVSTLELGDSALYLCASSITSGTSGLNTGELFFGEGSRLTVL.